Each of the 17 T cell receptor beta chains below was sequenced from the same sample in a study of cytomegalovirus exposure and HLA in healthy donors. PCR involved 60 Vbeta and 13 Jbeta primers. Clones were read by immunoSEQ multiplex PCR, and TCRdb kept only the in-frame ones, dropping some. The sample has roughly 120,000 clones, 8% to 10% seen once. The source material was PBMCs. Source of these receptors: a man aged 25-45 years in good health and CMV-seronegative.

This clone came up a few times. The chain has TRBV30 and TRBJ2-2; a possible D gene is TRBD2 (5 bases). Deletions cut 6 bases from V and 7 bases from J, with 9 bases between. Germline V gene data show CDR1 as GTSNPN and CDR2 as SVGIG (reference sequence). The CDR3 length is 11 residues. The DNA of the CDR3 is TGTGCCTGCCCCCGGGGCGGGGAGCTGTTTTTT. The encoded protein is CACPRGGELFF.

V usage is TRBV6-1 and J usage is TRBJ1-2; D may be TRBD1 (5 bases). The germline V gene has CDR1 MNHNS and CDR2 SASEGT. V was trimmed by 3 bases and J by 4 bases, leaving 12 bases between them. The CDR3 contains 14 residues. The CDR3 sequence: CASSEDIPGYGYTF. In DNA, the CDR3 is TGTGCCAGCAGTGAGGACATCCCGGGCTATGGCTACACCTTC.

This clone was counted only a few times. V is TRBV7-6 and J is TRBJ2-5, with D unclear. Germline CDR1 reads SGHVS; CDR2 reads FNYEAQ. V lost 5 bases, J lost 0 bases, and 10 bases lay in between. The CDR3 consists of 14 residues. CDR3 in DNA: TGTGCCAGCAGCCCCCAGACATACCAAGAGACCCAGTACTTC. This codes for CASSPQTYQETQYF.

The CDR3 region has the DNA TGCGCCAGCAGCCAAACCCCTTACAGGGACGGGAACACTGAAGCTTTCTTT. Amino acid sequence: CASSQTPYRDGNTEAFF. The rearrangement joins TRBV4-3 to TRBJ1-1; D might be TRBD1 (6 bases). Trimming removed 2 bases at V and 1 base at J, with 17 bases between. The CDR3 is 17 residues long. Germline-derived CDR1 and CDR2 are LGHNA and YSLEER.

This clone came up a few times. CDR3 sequence: CASSWDRERSYEQYF. CDR3 DNA: TGTGCCAGCAGCTGGGACAGGGAACGCTCCTACGAGCAGTACTTC. The rearrangement links TRBV7-2 to TRBJ2-7, with 9 bases matching TRBD1. CDR3 length: 15 residues. The V segment lost 4 bases and the J segment 0 bases; nucleotides outside the gene matches: 4. The V gene's germline CDR1 is SGHTA and CDR2 FQGNSA.

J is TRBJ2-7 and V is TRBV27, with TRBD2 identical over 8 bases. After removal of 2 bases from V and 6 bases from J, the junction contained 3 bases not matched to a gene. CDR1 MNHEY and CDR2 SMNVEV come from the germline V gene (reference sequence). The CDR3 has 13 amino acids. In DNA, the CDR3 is TGTGCCAGCAGTTTACTGGCGGGGGGCGAGCAGTACTTC. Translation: CASSLLAGGEQYF.

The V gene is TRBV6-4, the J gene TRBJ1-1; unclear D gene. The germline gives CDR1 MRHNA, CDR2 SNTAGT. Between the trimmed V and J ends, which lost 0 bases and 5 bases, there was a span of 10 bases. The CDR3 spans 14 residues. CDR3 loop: CASSDSASGTEAFF. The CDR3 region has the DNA TGTGCCAGCAGTGACTCGGCAAGCGGGACTGAAGCTTTCTTT.

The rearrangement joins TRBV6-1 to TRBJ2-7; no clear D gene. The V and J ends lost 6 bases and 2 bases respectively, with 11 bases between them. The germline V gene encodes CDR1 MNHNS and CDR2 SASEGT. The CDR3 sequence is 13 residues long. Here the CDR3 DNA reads TGTGCCAGCAGGTCCGGGTCCACCTACGAGCAGTACTTC. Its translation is CASRSGSTYEQYF.

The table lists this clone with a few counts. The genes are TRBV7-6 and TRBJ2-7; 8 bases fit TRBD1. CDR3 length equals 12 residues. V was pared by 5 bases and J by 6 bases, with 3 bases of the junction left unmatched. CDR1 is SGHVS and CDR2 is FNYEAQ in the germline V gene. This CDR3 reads CASSPDRGEQYF. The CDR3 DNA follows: TGTGCCAGCAGCCCCGACAGGGGCGAGCAGTACTTC.

CDR3 residues: CASSYGQGPYNEQFF. The CDR3 DNA follows: TGTGCCAGCAGCTATGGACAGGGTCCCTACAATGAGCAGTTCTTC. The rearrangement joins TRBV5-5 to TRBJ2-1, with 8 bases fitting TRBD1. Germline V lookup: CDR1 SGHKS, CDR2 YYEKEE (reference sequence). Germline trimming cut 3 bases from V and 2 bases from J; bases unmatched to any gene: 4. This CDR3 comprises 15 residues.

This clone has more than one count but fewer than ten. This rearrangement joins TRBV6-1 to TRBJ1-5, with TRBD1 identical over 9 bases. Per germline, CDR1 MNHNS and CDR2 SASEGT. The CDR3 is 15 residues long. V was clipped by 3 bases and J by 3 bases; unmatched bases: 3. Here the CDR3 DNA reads TGTGCCAGCAGTGACGGACAGGGGATCAATCAGCCCCAGCATTTT. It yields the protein CASSDGQGINQPQHF.

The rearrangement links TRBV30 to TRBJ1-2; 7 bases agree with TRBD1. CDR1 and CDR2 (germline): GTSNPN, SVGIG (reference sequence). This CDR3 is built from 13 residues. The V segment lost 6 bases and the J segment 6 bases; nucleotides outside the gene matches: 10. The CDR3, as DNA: TGTGCCTGCCATAAAGGGGGCCGGAATGGCTACACCTTC. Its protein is CACHKGGRNGYTF. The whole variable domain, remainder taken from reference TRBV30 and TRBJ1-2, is SQTIHQWPATLVQPVGSPLSLECTVEGTSNPNLYWYRQAAGRGLQLLFYSVGIGQISSEVPQNLSASRPQDRQFILSSKKLLLSDSGFYLCACHKGGRNGYTFGSGTRLTVV.

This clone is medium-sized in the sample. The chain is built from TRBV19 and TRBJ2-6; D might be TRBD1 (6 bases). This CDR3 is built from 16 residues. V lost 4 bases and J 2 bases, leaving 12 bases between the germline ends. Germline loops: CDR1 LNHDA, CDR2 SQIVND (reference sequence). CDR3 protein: CASSTSQGTGANVLTF. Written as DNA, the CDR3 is TGTGCCAGTAGTACCTCCCAGGGGACTGGGGCCAACGTCCTGACTTTC.

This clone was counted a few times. CDR3 coding DNA: TGTGCCAGCAAAGCCTTAGAGAGGGGCTACACCTTC. Its translation: CASKALERGYTF. V is TRBV2 and J is TRBJ1-2; D unclear. Trimming cost V 7 bases and J 8 bases, with 14 bases left between them. This CDR3 has 12 residues. CDR1 and CDR2 (germline): SNHLY, FYNNEI.

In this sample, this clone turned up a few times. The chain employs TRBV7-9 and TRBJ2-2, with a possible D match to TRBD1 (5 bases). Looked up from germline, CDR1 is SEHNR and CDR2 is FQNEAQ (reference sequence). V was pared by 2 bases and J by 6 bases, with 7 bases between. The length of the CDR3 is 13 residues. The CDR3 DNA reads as TGTGCCAGCAGCTTAAAGGGGCCCGGGGAGCTGTTTTTT. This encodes CASSLKGPGELFF.

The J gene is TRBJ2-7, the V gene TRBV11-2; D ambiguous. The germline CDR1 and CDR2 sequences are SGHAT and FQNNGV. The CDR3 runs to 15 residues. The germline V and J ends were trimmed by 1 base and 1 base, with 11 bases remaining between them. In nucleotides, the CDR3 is TGTGCCAGCAGCTTAGGTACCGGGTCTTCCTACGAGCAGTACTTC. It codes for CASSLGTGSSYEQYF.

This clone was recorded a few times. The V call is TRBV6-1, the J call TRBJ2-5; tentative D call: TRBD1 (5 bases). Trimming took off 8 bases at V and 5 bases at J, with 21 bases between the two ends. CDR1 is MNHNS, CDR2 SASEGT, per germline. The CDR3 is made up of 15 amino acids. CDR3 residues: CASLSVMTAKETQYF. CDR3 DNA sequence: TGTGCCAGCCTATCCGTTATGACAGCGAAGGAGACCCAGTACTTC.